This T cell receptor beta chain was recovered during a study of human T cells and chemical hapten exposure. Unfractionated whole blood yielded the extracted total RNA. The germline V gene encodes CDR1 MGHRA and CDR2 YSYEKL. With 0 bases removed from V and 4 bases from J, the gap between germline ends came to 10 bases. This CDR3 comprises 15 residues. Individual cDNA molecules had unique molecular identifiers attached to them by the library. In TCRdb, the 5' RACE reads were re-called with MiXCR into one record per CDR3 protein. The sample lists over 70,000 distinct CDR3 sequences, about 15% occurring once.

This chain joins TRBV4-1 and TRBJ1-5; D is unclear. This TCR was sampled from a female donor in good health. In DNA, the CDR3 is TGCGCCAGCAGCCAAGAAGGAGGAATTAATCAGCCCCAGCATTTT. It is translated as CASSQEGGINQPQHF.